What follows describes a single T cell receptor (beta chain). What it binds is not known. Method: immunoSEQ multiplex PCR; TCRdb's copy keeps in-frame clones and lacks some. The table has tens of thousands of clones, around 71% seen once. Germline V gene data show CDR1 as KGHSH and CDR2 as LQKENI. V was pared by 5 bases and J by 5 bases, with 7 bases of the junction left unmatched. The CDR3 consists of 14 residues. This specimen belongs to a study of vaccination effects on CD4 cells after COVID-19. Background on the study: The cohort was immunized with two doses of either the BNT162b2 or mRNA-1273 vaccine.

CD4+ T cells specific for antigen were expanded with viral peptide pools by the ViraFEST assay before sequencing. Isolating CD4+ T cells followed more than 9 days of culture. Neither prior SARS-CoV-2 infection nor positive nucleocapsid antibodies were present in the vaccine recipients. General study points: Marked clonal contraction was seen in infection- and vaccine-induced clones late after vaccination.

The TCR sequence derives from a human donor who received a COVID-19 vaccine. The sequencing here drew on CD4+ T cells from PBMCs cultured with HCoV-OC43 spike peptides, taken before COVID-19 vaccination. Subset denoted: HCoV-OC43 spike overlapping peptide pool stimulation. The chain recombines TRBV18 with TRBJ2-3; TRBD1 matches 7 bases. The CDR3 nucleotides are TGTGCCAGCTCATACCCGGGACAGAGAGATACGCAGTATTTT. Translated: CASSYPGQRDTQYF.